This T cell receptor beta chain was documented in a study of cytomegalovirus exposure and HLA in healthy donors. Using immunoSEQ multiplex PCR, the repertoire was profiled, and TCRdb retains in-frame clones only, with some absent. The table lists 100,000 to 150,000 clones, approximately 94% of them singletons. Donors came from a validation cohort of over a hundred subjects, distinct from the first 666-subject cohort. This sequence was found in a man in his late teens or twenties in good health and CMV-seronegative. Material: PBMCs.

The CDR3 here is CASNLRTSGKDEQYF. CDR3 sequence (DNA): TGTGCCAGCAACCTTCGGACTAGCGGGAAGGACGAGCAGTACTTC. The chain uses TRBV7-3 and TRBJ2-7; 12 nucleotides align to TRBD2. Germline CDR1 SGHTA, CDR2 FQGTGA. Unmatched junction bases numbered 9, after V lost 7 bases and J lost 5 bases. This CDR3 comprises 15 residues.